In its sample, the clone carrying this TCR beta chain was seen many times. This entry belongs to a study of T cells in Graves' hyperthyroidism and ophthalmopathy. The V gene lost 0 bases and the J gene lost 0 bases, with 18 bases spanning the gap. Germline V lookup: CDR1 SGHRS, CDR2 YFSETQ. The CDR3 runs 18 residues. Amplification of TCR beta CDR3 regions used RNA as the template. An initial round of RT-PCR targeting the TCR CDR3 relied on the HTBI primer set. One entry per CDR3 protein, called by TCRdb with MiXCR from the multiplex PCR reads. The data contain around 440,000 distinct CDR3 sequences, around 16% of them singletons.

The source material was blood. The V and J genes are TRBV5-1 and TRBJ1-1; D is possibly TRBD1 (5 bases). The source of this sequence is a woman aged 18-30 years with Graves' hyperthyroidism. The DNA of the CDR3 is TGCGCCAGCAGCTTGGCCTCCGGGACCCGGATGATGAACACTGAAGCTTTCTTT. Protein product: CASSLASGTRMMNTEAFF.